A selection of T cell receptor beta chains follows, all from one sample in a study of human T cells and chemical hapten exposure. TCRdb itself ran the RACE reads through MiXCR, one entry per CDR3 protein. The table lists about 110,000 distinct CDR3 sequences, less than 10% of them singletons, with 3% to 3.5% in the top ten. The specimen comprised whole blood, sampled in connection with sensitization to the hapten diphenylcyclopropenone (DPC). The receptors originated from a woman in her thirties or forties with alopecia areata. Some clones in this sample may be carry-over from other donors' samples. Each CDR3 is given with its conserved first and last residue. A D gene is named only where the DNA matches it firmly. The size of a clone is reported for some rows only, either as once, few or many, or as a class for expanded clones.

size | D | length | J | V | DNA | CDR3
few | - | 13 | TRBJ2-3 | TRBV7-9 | TGTGCCAGCAGCTTCCAGGGAACAGATACGCAGTATTTT | CASSFQGTDTQYF
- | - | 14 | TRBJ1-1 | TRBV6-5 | TGTGCCAGCAAACCGGGACACCAGTGGACTGAAGCTTTCTTT | CASKPGHQWTEAFF
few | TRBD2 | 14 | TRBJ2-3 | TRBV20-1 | TGCAGTGCTCCCCGAAGCGGGGGCTCAGATACGCAGTATTTT | CSAPRSGGSDTQYF
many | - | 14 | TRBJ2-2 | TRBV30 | TGTGCCTGGAAACGGCTCGCGAACACCGGGGAGCTGTTTTTT | CAWKRLANTGELFF
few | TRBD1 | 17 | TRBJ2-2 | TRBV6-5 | TGTGCCAGCAGTCGGGGGCGGACAGGGCGAGGTCCCGGGGAGCTGTTTTTT | CASSRGRTGRGPGELFF
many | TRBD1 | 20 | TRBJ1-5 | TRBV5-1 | TGCGCCAGCAGCCCGTTCCCCGGGACAGGGGGCGTAGGGGGCAATCAGCCCCAGCATTTT | CASSPFPGTGGVGGNQPQHF
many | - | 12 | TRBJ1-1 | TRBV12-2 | TGTGCAAGTCGCTTAGCGGCGGATGAAGCTTTCTTT | CASRLAADEAFF
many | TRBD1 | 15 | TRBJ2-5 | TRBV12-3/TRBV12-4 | TGTGCCAGCACCCCGGGGGACAGGGCACTGGAGACCCAGTACTTC | CASTPGDRALETQYF
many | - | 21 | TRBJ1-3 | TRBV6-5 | TGTGCCAGCAGTTACCGTCACATCGGGTTATATGCGGGGAACTCTGGAAACACCATATATTTT | CASSYRHIGLYAGNSGNTIYF
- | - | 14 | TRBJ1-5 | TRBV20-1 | TGCAGTGCTGTAACTGGGACGAGGGATCAGCCCCAGCATTTT | CSAVTGTRDQPQHF
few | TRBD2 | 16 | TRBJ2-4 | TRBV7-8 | TGTGCCAGCAGCTTAGGGGCGGGGGGCCTGCAAAACATTCAGTACTTC | CASSLGAGGLQNIQYF
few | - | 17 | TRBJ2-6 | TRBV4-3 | TGCGCCAGCAGCCAGGCGGAGTCTCTCTCTGGGGCCAACGTCCTGACTTTC | CASSQAESLSGANVLTF
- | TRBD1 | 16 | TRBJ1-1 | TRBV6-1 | TGTGCCAGCACCCAGGACAGGCGCGATATGGACACTGAAGCTTTCTTT | CASTQDRRDMDTEAFF
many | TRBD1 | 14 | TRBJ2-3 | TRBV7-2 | TGTGCCAGCAGACTAACAGGGGTCACAGATACGCAGTATTTT | CASRLTGVTDTQYF
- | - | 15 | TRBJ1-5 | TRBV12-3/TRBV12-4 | TGTGCCAGCAGTCCCTCAGGATATAGCAATCAGCCCCAGCATTTT | CASSPSGYSNQPQHF
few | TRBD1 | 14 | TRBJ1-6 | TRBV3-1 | TGTGCCAGCAGCCAGGGACAGGGGATGACACCCCTCCACTTT | CASSQGQGMTPLHF
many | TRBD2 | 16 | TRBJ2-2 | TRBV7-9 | TGTGCCAGCAGCCCTAGAGCGGGGATCAACACCGGGGAGCTGTTTTTT | CASSPRAGINTGELFF
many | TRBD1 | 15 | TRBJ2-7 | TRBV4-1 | TGCGCCAGCAGCCAAGGCCAGGGGGTTGGTTACGAGCAGTACTTC | CASSQGQGVGYEQYF
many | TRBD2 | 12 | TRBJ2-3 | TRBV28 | TGTGCCAGCAATAGCGGGGGGGATACGCAGTATTTT | CASNSGGDTQYF
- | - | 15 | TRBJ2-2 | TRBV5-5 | TGTGCCAGCAGCTTGGCCTCGTTCAACACCGGGGAGCTGTTTTTT | CASSLASFNTGELFF
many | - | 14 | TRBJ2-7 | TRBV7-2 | TGTGCCAGCAGCTTTGCCCAGGGTCCCTACGAGCAGTACTTC | CASSFAQGPYEQYF
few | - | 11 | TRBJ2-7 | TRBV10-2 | TGCGCCAGCGCCAGTCAATACGAGCAGTACTTC | CASASQYEQYF
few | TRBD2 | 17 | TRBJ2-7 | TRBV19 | TGTGCCAGTAGTCTGACAGCGGGCGGGACTAGCCTCCACGAGCAGTACTTC | CASSLTAGGTSLHEQYF
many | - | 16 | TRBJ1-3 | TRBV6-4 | TGTGCCAGCAGTGTATCTACAGGGCCTACTGGAAACACCATATATTTT | CASSVSTGPTGNTIYF
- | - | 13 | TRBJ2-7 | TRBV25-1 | TGTGCCAGCAGTATTTACGGCTCCTACGAGCAGTACTTC | CASSIYGSYEQYF
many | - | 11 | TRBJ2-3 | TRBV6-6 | TGTGCCAGCACCTACACAGATACGCAGTATTTT | CASTYTDTQYF
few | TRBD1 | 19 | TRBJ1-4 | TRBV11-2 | TGTGCCAGCAGCTTAGCTGGGACAGGGAATTTAATAACTAATGAAAAACTGTTTTTT | CASSLAGTGNLITNEKLFF
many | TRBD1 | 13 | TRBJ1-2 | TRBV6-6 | TGTGCCAGCAAGCACGGGACAGACTATGGCTACACCTTC | CASKHGTDYGYTF
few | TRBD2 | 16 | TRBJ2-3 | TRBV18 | TGTGCCAGCTCACCAGGGCTAGCGGGGGGTGAAGATACGCAGTATTTT | CASSPGLAGGEDTQYF
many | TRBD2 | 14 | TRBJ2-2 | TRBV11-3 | TGTGCCAGCGCGCTAGCGGGAAACACCGGGGAGCTGTTTTTT | CASALAGNTGELFF
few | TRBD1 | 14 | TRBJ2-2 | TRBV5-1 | TGCGCCAGCAGCGTGACAGGGGACACCGGGGAGCTGTTTTTT | CASSVTGDTGELFF
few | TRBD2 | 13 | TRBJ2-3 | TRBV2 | TGTGCCAGCACACGCGGGGGGGCGAATACGCAGTATTTT | CASTRGGANTQYF
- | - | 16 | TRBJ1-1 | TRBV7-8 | TGTGCCAGCAGCTTAGCGCATGGACAGATGAACACTGAAGCTTTCTTT | CASSLAHGQMNTEAFF
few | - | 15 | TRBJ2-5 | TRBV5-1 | TGCGCCAGCAGCTGGGGAACAGGGAACCAAGAGACCCAGTACTTC | CASSWGTGNQETQYF
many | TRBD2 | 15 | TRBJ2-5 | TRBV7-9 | TGTGCCAGCTGGTCGGCAGCGGGGGGGCCGGAGACCCAGTACTTC | CASWSAAGGPETQYF
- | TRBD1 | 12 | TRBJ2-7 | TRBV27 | TGTGCCAGCAGTCCCGACAGGGCCGAGCAGTACTTC | CASSPDRAEQYF
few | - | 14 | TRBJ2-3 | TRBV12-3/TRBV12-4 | TGTGCCAGCTCGTTTCCCGAGGGTACAGATACGCAGTATTTT | CASSFPEGTDTQYF
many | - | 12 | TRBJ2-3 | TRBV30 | TGTGCCTGGACAGGTGTAGGGGATACGCAGTATTTT | CAWTGVGDTQYF
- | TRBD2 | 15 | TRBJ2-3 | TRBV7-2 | TGTGCCAGCAGAGTACCGGGACTACGCACAGATACGCAGTATTTT | CASRVPGLRTDTQYF